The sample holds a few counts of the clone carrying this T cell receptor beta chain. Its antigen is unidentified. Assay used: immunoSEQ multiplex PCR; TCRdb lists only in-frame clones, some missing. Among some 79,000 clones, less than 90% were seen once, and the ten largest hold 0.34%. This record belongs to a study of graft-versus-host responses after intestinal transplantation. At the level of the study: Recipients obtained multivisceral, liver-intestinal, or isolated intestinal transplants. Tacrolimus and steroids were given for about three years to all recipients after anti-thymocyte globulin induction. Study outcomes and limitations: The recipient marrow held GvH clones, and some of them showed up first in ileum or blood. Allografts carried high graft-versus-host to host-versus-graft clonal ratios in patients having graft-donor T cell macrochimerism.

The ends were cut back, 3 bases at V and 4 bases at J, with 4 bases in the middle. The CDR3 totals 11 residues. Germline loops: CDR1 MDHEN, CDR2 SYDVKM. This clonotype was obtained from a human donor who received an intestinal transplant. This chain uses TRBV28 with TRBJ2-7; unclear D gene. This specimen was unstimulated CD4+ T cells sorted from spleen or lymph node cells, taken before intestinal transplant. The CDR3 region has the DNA TGTGCCAGCAGTTTCACATACGAGCAGTACTTC. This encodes CASSFTYEQYF.